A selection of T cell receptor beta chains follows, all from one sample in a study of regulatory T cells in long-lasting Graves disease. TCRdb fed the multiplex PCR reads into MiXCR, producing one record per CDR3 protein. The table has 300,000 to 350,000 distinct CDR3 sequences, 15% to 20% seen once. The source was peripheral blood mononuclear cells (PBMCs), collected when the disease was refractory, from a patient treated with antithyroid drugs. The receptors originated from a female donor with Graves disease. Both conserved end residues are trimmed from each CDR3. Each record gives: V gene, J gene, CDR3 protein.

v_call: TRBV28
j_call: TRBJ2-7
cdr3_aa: ASSLMGGPYEQY

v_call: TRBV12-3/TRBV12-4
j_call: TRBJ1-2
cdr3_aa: ASSEDVSNYGYT

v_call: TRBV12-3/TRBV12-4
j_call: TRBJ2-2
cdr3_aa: ASRRSRAGELF

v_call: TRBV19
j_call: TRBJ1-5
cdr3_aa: AIGGNQPQH

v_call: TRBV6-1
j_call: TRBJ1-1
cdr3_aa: ASSLQGSMNTEAF

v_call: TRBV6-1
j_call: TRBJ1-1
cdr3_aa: ASRAPGGANTEAS

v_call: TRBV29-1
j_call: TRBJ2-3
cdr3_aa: SVDPLRTDTSTDTQY

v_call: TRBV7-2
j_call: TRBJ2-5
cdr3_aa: ASSLVGSQETQY

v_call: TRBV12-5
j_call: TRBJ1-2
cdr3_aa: ASARGGGAYGYT

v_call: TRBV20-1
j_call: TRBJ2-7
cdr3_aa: IFRLGEQY

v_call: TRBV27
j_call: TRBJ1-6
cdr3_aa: ASSSVGFTAAGPLH

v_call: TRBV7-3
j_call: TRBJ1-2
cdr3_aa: ASSSGGGYGYT

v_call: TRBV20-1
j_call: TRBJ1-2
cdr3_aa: SAAMGTNYGYT

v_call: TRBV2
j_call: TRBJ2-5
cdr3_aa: ASSVGRGQETQY